Listed here are 25 T cell receptor beta chains from one sample, sequenced in a study of blood T cells in healthy people across ages. The use of a sample-barcoded 5' primer and a J-beta primer mix characterized a second PCR of roughly 6 to 11 cycles. In TCRdb, the 5' RACE reads were re-called with MiXCR into one record per CDR3 protein. Of around 800,000 distinct CDR3 sequences listed, under 30% were seen once; the top ten hold around 3%. These data were likewise used in another study, on T cells of mothers and their children.

Specimen: blood. All receptors come from a boy between 10 and 17 years old in good health.

This chain uses TRBV12-3 or TRBV12-4 with TRBJ1-5; tentatively, D is TRBD1 (5 bases). The V end lost 3 bases, the J end lost 3 bases, and 12 bases lay between the germline ends. This CDR3 is 15 amino acids long. DNA of the CDR3: TGTGCCAGCAGTTTCCGAAGGGGTGTCAATCAGCCCCAGCATTTT. This sequence encodes CASSFRRGVNQPQHF.

On this clonotype: As the CDR3 is not closed by the conserved phenylalanine or tryptophan, this likely results from a read error. The chain joins TRBV5-1 to TRBJ2-5; the D is unclear. Germline assignment: CDR1 SGHRS and CDR2 YFSETQ. The CDR3 runs to 14 residues. The V end was cut by 2 bases, the J end by 1 base, with 9 bases between. CDR3 coding DNA: TGCGCCAGCAGCTTCGCTGGGTCCCAAGAGACCCAGTACCTC. It specifies CASSFAGSQETQYL.

The J gene is TRBJ1-4, the V gene TRBV7-9, with 7 bases identical to TRBD1. Germline V CDR1 and CDR2: SEHNR, FQNEAQ (reference sequence). J was trimmed by 5 bases and V by 5 bases; bases with no gene match: 11. This CDR3 contains 16 residues. CDR3 nucleotide sequence: TGTGCCAGCAGCCCTCCCTCGAGGGGGCGAAATGAAAAACTGTTTTTT. It codes for CASSPPSRGRNEKLFF.

The rearrangement joins TRBV25-1 to TRBJ2-3; maybe TRBD2 (6 bases). Germline values: CDR1 MGHDK, CDR2 SYGVNS. Trimming left V 1 base short and J 5 bases short, with 13 bases between. CDR3 length: 15 residues. CDR3 amino acids: CASSELAGTRDTQYF. The CDR3 DNA reads as TGTGCCAGCAGTGAATTGGCTGGGACTCGAGATACGCAGTATTTT.

The chain links TRBV12-3 or TRBV12-4 to TRBJ2-1; D is undetermined. V was trimmed by 6 bases and J by 3 bases, leaving 15 bases between them. This CDR3 region has 15 residues. CDR3 sequence (DNA): TGTGCCAGCAGCCACTCAAGTAACTTCTACAATGAGCAGTTCTTC. Translation: CASSHSSNFYNEQFF.

The chain joins TRBV2 to TRBJ2-1; D ambiguous. Per the germline V gene, CDR1 is SNHLY and CDR2 is FYNNEI. CDR3 length: 11 residues. V was trimmed by 4 bases and J by 6 bases, leaving 4 bases between them. DNA of the CDR3: TGTGCCAGCAGTGTTTTCAATGAGCAGTTCTTC. Encoded protein: CASSVFNEQFF.

This clonotype was counted between two and nine times. The J gene is TRBJ2-7, the V gene TRBV20-1; D is undetermined. The CDR3 length is 16 residues. The germline V gene encodes CDR1 DFQATT and CDR2 SNEGSKA (reference sequence). Deletions cut 0 bases from V and 0 bases from J, with 15 bases between. DNA for the CDR3: TGCAGTGCTAGAGATGGCGTTTTTATATCCTCCTACGAGCAGTACTTC. This translates into CSARDGVFISSYEQYF.

A few counts support this clonotype. The chain couples TRBV2 to TRBJ1-5; 8 bases agree with TRBD1. CDR1 is SNHLY and CDR2 is FYNNEI in the germline V gene. Germline trimming cut 1 base from V and 5 bases from J; bases unmatched to any gene: 4. There are 15 residues in the CDR3. The CDR3 region has the DNA TGTGCCAGCAGTGAAGGGCAGGGGGCTCATCAGCCCCAGCATTTT. This translates into CASSEGQGAHQPQHF.

This chain uses TRBV28 with TRBJ2-7; D is unclear. The ends were cut back, 6 bases at V and 3 bases at J, with 18 bases in the middle. Per germline, CDR1 MDHEN and CDR2 SYDVKM. This CDR3 spans 15 amino acids. The CDR3, as DNA: TGTGCCAGCAGGGGTTCGAGCAAAGCCATCTACGAGCAGTACTTC. It is translated as CASRGSSKAIYEQYF.

The chain joins TRBV10-3 to TRBJ1-2; 10 bases agree with TRBD1. Germline V gives CDR1 ENHRY, CDR2 SYGVKD. The CDR3 is 17 residues long. The junction had 18 bases not matched to a gene; V was cut back by 7 bases and J by 7 bases. Written as DNA, the CDR3 is TGTGCCATCACCAAGTCGGGACGCGGGACAGGGGATTCTGGCTACACCTTC. It is translated as CAITKSGRGTGDSGYTF.

The chain uses TRBV6-6 and TRBJ2-6, with TRBD1 as a possible D gene (6 bases). This CDR3 region has 14 residues. Germline V gene sequence: CDR1 MNHNY, CDR2 SVGAGI (reference sequence). Deletions cut 7 bases from V and 1 base from J, with 8 bases between. CDR3: CASKGDSGANVLTF. Here the CDR3 DNA reads TGTGCCAGCAAGGGGGATTCTGGGGCCAACGTCCTGACTTTC.

V usage is TRBV12-5 and J usage is TRBJ2-7; the D is unclear. Trimming removed 6 bases from V and 1 base from J, with 7 bases in between. This CDR3 has 12 residues. Per germline, CDR1 LGHNT and CDR2 FRNRAP. DNA of the CDR3: TGTGCTAGTGGCGGACGGTCCTACGAGCAGTACTTC. Translated: CASGGRSYEQYF.

This clonotype has only a few counts. The chain is built from TRBV2 and TRBJ1-6, with D maybe TRBD1 (5 bases). This CDR3 region has 14 residues. The V end was cut by 6 bases, the J end by 9 bases, with 15 bases between. Germline CDR1 is SNHLY and CDR2 is FYNNEI. CDR3 sequence (DNA): TGTGCCAGCAGGACAGACCTCCGTGGTTCACCCCTCCACTTT. This sequence encodes CASRTDLRGSPLHF.

The genes are TRBV5-1 and TRBJ2-7; D is perhaps TRBD2 (6 bases). CDR3 length: 15 amino acids. Germline CDR1 reads SGHRS; CDR2 reads YFSETQ. Trimming left V 4 bases short and J 6 bases short, with 20 bases between. The CDR3 DNA sequence: TGCGCCAGCAGCGGGGGGACGGCTGCCACTTTCGAGCAGTACTTC. Protein: CASSGGTAATFEQYF.

The table lists this clonotype with a few counts. The V call is TRBV4-2, the J call TRBJ2-3; TRBD2 matches at 8 bases. Germline CDR1 and CDR2: LGHNA and YNFKEQ. J gave up 1 base and V 1 base, and 7 bases lay outside the gene matches. CDR3 length: 17 amino acids. The chain's CDR3 is CASSQGVPGLGTDTQYF. As DNA, the CDR3 is TGTGCCAGCAGCCAAGGGGTTCCGGGACTAGGCACAGATACGCAGTATTTT.

This clonotype was seen more than once but under ten times. The chain has TRBV12-3 or TRBV12-4 and TRBJ2-5; TRBD2 aligns across 10 bases. The ends lost 3 bases at V and 3 bases at J; junction bases unmatched: 4. This CDR3 spans 15 amino acids. CDR3 sequence: CASSFRSGGEETQYF. The CDR3 coding sequence is TGTGCCAGCAGTTTCCGGAGCGGGGGGGAAGAGACCCAGTACTTC.

J is TRBJ1-2 and V is TRBV20-1; the D is unclear. CDR1 is DFQATT and CDR2 is SNEGSKA in the germline V gene (reference sequence). The CDR3 is 11 residues long. Trimming removed 7 bases at V and 6 bases at J, with 12 bases between. The CDR3, as DNA: TGCAGTGGTACCACCCCGGATGGCTACACCTTC. This codes for CSGTTPDGYTF.

The V gene is TRBV18, the J gene TRBJ2-5; TRBD2 agrees at 11 bases. The DNA end lines up better with TRBJ2-7; the J call may be wrong. The CDR3 has 16 amino acids. CDR1 and CDR2 (germline): KGHSH, LQKENI. CDR3 in DNA: TGTGCCAGCTCACCAGTGGTAGCGGGAGGGCCCCACGAGCAGTACTTC. This gives the protein CASSPVVAGGPHEQYF.

This clonotype was picked up a small number of times. This chain joins TRBV9 and TRBJ2-5; 7 bases agree with TRBD2. Trimming cost V 6 bases and J 0 bases; bases outside gene matches: 11. The CDR3 has 16 residues. Germline assignment: CDR1 SGDLS and CDR2 YYNGEE. DNA for the CDR3: TGTGCCAGCACCCCGACTGGGCGGGGGTACCAAGAGACCCAGTACTTC. As protein: CASTPTGRGYQETQYF.

This clonotype appeared a few times. This chain links TRBV5-1 with TRBJ2-5, with 9 nucleotides matching TRBD2. TRBJ2-1 explains the end of the DNA better; the J call may be wrong. This CDR3 has 13 residues. Germline lookup yields CDR1 SGHRS and CDR2 YFSETQ. CDR3 in DNA: TGCGCCAGCTCGAGACTAGCGGTGGATGAGCAGTTCTTC. This codes for CASSRLAVDEQFF.

The V and J genes are TRBV23-1 and TRBJ2-4; 8 nucleotides match TRBD1. TRBV23-1 is an ORF; its function is uncertain. V lost 6 bases and J lost 6; bases outside the gene matches: 4. The CDR3 covers 13 residues. The CDR3 nucleotides read TGCGCCAGCAGGACAGGGGAAGGAAACATTCAGTACTTC. Its translation: CASRTGEGNIQYF.

The rearrangement links TRBV28 to TRBJ1-2; D might be TRBD1 (5 bases). Per the germline V gene, CDR1 is MDHEN and CDR2 is SYDVKM. Trimming removed 4 bases from V and 4 bases from J, with 16 bases in between. The CDR3 runs to 15 residues. The CDR3 bases are TGTGCCAGCAGTTCCCTGGGGACTGGAAGCTATGGCTACACCTTC. Its translation is CASSSLGTGSYGYTF.

The chain employs TRBV5-1 and TRBJ2-4, with no clear D. This CDR3 contains 13 residues. Trimming cost V 3 bases and J 4 bases, with 8 bases left between them. Germline CDR1 reads SGHRS; CDR2 reads YFSETQ. The CDR3 is CASSSNQKNIQYF. DNA for the CDR3: TGCGCCAGCAGCTCGAACCAAAAAAACATTCAGTACTTC.

This clonotype appeared a single time. V is TRBV20-1 and J is TRBJ2-5; 9 bases agree with TRBD2. The CDR3 is made up of 15 amino acids. V trimming: 3 bases; J trimming: 5 bases; junction bases outside the gene matches: 10. Germline values: CDR1 DFQATT, CDR2 SNEGSKA (reference sequence). The CDR3 sequence is CSASVWREGQETQYF. CDR3 in DNA: TGCAGTGCTAGCGTTTGGCGGGAGGGCCAGGAGACCCAGTACTTC.

The chain links TRBV20-1 to TRBJ2-3, with no clear D. The ends were cut back, 6 bases at V and 6 bases at J, with 7 bases in the middle. CDR3 length: 10 amino acids. Germline lookup yields CDR1 DFQATT and CDR2 SNEGSKA (reference sequence). For the CDR3, the DNA is TGCAGTGCCGGAGCCGATACGCAGTATTTT. Translation gives CSAGADTQYF.